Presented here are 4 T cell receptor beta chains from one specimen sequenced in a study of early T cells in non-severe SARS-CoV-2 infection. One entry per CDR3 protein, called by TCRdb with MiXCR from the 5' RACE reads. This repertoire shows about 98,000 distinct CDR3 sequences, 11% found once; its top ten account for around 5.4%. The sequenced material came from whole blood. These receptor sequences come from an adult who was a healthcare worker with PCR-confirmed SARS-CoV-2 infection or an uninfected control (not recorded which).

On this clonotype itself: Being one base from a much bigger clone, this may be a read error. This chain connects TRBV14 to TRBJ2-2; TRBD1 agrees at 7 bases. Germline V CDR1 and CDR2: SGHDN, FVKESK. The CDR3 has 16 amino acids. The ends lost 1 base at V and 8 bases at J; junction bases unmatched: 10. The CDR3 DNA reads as TGTGCCAGCAGCCAAGCCGGGTCAGGGGGAAGAGGGGAGCTGTTTTTT. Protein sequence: CASSQAGSGGRGELFF.

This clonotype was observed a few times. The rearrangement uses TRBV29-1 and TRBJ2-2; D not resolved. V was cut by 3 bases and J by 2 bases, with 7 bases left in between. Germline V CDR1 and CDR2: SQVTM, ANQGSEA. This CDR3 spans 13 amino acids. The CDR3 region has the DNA TGCAGCGTTGAGGCGCCTAACACCGGGGAGCTGTTTTTT. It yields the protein CSVEAPNTGELFF.

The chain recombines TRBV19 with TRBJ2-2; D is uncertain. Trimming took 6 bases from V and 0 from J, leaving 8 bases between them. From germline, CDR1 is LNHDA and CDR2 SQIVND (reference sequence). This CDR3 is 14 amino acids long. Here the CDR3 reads CASSRKANTGELFF. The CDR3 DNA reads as TGTGCCAGTAGCAGAAAAGCGAACACCGGGGAGCTGTTTTTT.

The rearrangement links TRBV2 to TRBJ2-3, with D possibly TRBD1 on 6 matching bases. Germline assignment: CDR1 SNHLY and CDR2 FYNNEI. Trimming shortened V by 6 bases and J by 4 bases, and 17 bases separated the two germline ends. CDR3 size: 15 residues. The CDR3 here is CASSDSGVGADTQYF. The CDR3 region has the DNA TGTGCCAGCAGCGATTCAGGGGTTGGAGCAGATACGCAGTATTTT.